The next 20 T cell receptor beta chains were all read from a single sample in a study of human T cells and chemical hapten exposure. TCRdb used MiXCR to reprocess the RACE reads, holding one entry per CDR3 protein. The sample lists 350,000 to 400,000 distinct CDR3 sequences, 5.1% occurring once. Time point reported: pre-sensitization, week 0. The treatment is: therapeutic diphenylcyclopropenone sensitization with weekly scalp DPC. Sequenced here: whole blood, sampled in connection with sensitization to the hapten diphenylcyclopropenone (DPC). The receptors here all came from a woman aged 45-65 years with alopecia areata. Some clones in this sample may be carry-over from other donors' samples.

At least ten counts were recorded for this clonotype. The chain is built from TRBV18 and TRBJ2-5, with TRBD2 matching 9 bases. The length of the CDR3 is 15 residues. Germline lookup yields CDR1 KGHSH and CDR2 LQKENI. The V gene end was trimmed by 1 base and the J gene end by 1 base; junction bases not matched to a gene: 1. The CDR3 DNA sequence: TGTGCCAGCTCACCACTAGCGGGGGCCCAAGAGACCCAGTACTTC. Translated: CASSPLAGAQETQYF.

Ten or more counts support this clonotype. The rearrangement joins TRBV3-1 to TRBJ2-1; D ambiguous. CDR3 size: 15 residues. CDR1 and CDR2 from the germline V gene are LGHDT and YNNKEL (reference sequence). V lost 1 base and J 9 bases, leaving 16 bases between the germline ends. In nucleotides, the CDR3 is TGTGCCAGCAGCCAAGGTGGACGCTCGCTGGGTGAGCAGTTCTTC. Amino acids: CASSQGGRSLGEQFF.

This clonotype was recorded a few times. V gene TRBV5-1 combines with J gene TRBJ2-2, with TRBD2 matching 14 bases. The CDR3 totals 18 residues. In germline, CDR1 is SGHRS, CDR2 YFSETQ. V gave up 4 bases and J gave up 6 bases; unmatched junction bases: 11. CDR3 sequence reads: CASSAQGTSGRWAGELFF. The CDR3 nucleotides read TGCGCCAGCAGCGCACAAGGGACTAGCGGGAGATGGGCCGGGGAGCTGTTTTTT.

The J gene is TRBJ1-6, the V gene TRBV19, with D perhaps matching TRBD1 (5 bases). V was pared by 5 bases and J by 4 bases, with 12 bases between. The CDR3 length is 15 residues. Looked up from germline, CDR1 is LNHDA and CDR2 is SQIVND (reference sequence). The CDR3, as DNA: TGTGCCAGTAGTGGGGCGAGCTCATATAATTCACCCCTCCACTTT. It translates to CASSGASSYNSPLHF.

CDR3 residues: CATRGTATDTQYF. Written as DNA, the CDR3 is TGTGCCACCAGAGGGACTGCGACAGATACGCAGTATTTT. The chain carries TRBV24-1 and TRBJ2-3, with a tentative D call TRBD2 (6 bases). V was shortened by 7 bases and J by 3 bases, with 10 bases between the two germline ends. The CDR3 is 13 residues long. CDR1 is KGHDR and CDR2 is SFDVKD in the germline V gene.

This clonotype was observed a few times. This rearrangement joins TRBV18 to TRBJ1-5, with D unresolved. This CDR3 is built from 13 residues. Germline V gene sequence: CDR1 KGHSH, CDR2 LQKENI. V gave up 3 bases and J gave up 10 bases, with 13 bases separating them. The CDR3 loop is CASSPPDRTPQHF. DNA for the CDR3: TGTGCCAGCTCACCCCCCGACCGAACACCCCAGCATTTT. Drawing the rest from reference TRBV18 and TRBJ1-5, the complete variable domain is NAGVMQNPRHLVRRRGQEARLRCSPMKGHSHVYWYRQLPEEGLKFMVYLQKENIIDESGMPKERFSAEFPKEGPSILRIQQVVRGDSAAYFCASSPPDRTPQHFGDGTRLSIL.

CDR3 DNA sequence: TGTGCCACCAGCAGAGATAGGGGGGACCAGCCCCAGCATTTT. Amino acid sequence: CATSRDRGDQPQHF. This rearrangement joins TRBV15 to TRBJ1-5, with D possibly matching TRBD1 (6 bases). Germline V CDR1 and CDR2: LNHNV, YYDKDF (reference sequence). V lost 0 bases and J 7 bases, leaving 10 bases between the germline ends. The CDR3 is 14 amino acids. The full variable domain, with the rest looked up from reference TRBV15 and TRBJ1-5, is DAMVIQNPRYQVTQFGKPVTLSCSQTLNHNVMYWYQQKSSQAPKLLFHYYDKDFNNEADTPDNFQSRRPNTSFCFLDIRSPGLGDTAMYLCATSRDRGDQPQHFGDGTRLSIL.

The chain employs TRBV11-2 and TRBJ2-3; D is unclear. Germline-derived CDR1 and CDR2 are SGHAT and FQNNGV. Trimming took 6 bases from V and 10 from J, leaving 14 bases between them. This CDR3 comprises 12 residues. This CDR3 reads CASSPSPVAQYF. CDR3 DNA sequence: TGTGCCAGCAGTCCCTCCCCGGTTGCGCAGTATTTT.

The V call is TRBV6-1, the J call TRBJ1-5; D is uncertain. Per the germline V gene, CDR1 is MNHNS and CDR2 is SASEGT. The CDR3 runs 15 residues. V was trimmed by 4 bases and J by 0 bases, leaving 10 bases between them. CDR3 protein: CASSVQDYSNQPQHF. In DNA form, the CDR3 reads TGTGCCAGCAGTGTTCAAGATTATAGCAATCAGCCCCAGCATTTT.

This clonotype was seen at least ten times. The chain carries TRBV12-3 or TRBV12-4 and TRBJ2-1, with D unclear. The CDR3 runs 14 residues. Trimming left V 0 bases short and J 6 bases short, with 9 bases between. CDR3 residues: CASSLARLGNEQFF. The DNA of the CDR3 is TGTGCCAGCAGTTTAGCCAGGCTGGGCAATGAGCAGTTCTTC.

A note on this clonotype: This clone may be a read error of a much larger clone one base away. The chain combines TRBV7-2 with TRBJ2-1, with 7 positions matching TRBD1. The CDR3 extends over 15 amino acids. From germline, CDR1 is SGHTA and CDR2 FQGNSA. Germline trimming cut 8 bases from V and 0 bases from J; bases unmatched to any gene: 7. The CDR3 DNA is TGTGCCAGCTGCGAGACAGGGAGCTCCTACAATGAGCAGTTCTTC. It is translated as CASCETGSSYNEQFF. Looking up the rest from reference TRBV7-2 and TRBJ2-1 gives the full variable domain: GAGVSQSPSNKVTEKGKDVELRCDPISGHTALYWYRQSLGQGLEFLIYFQGNSAPDKSGLPSDRFSAERTGGSVSTLTIQRTQQEDSAVYLCASCETGSSYNEQFFGPGTRLTVL.

In its sample, this clonotype was seen many times. The rearrangement joins TRBV5-5 to TRBJ1-2; the D gene is possibly TRBD1 (6 bases). There are 17 residues in the CDR3. Germline CDR1 SGHKS, CDR2 YYEKEE (reference sequence). V lost 1 base to trimming and J lost 4 bases, with 20 bases between them. CDR3 DNA: TGTGCCAGCAGCTTGATATGGGACATCAAGTTCTTCTATGGCTACACCTTC. Translation gives CASSLIWDIKFFYGYTF.

The table lists this clonotype with many counts. The chain links TRBV7-8 to TRBJ2-1; the match to TRBD1 covers 9 bases. This CDR3 comprises 15 residues. Germline CDR1 and CDR2: SGHVS and FQNEAQ. J gave up 12 bases and V 5 bases, and 14 bases lay outside the gene matches. The CDR3 nucleotides are TGTGCCAGCAGCCTAGACCCTCCGGGACAGGGTAGGCAGTTCTTC. It yields the protein CASSLDPPGQGRQFF.

The table lists this clonotype with many counts. CDR3 DNA sequence: TGCGCCAGCAGCCACACTCTTTCCGGGACAGGGAGGGATGAAAAACTGTTTTTT. Its translation is CASSHTLSGTGRDEKLFF. J is TRBJ1-4 and V is TRBV4-3; 9 bases line up with TRBD1. The germline V gene encodes CDR1 LGHNA and CDR2 YSLEER. The CDR3 runs 18 residues. J was trimmed by 6 bases and V by 3 bases; bases with no gene match: 14.

This clonotype has only a few counts. This chain joins TRBV10-2 and TRBJ1-1, with D unresolved. Per germline, CDR1 WSHSY and CDR2 SAAADI. The CDR3 runs 17 residues. The V and J ends lost 0 bases and 1 base respectively, with 15 bases between them. This CDR3 is CASSESGGLSSNTEAFF. The CDR3 DNA is TGCGCCAGCAGTGAGTCGGGCGGATTGAGCTCGAACACTGAAGCTTTCTTT.

This clonotype was picked up many times. The rearrangement uses TRBV28 and TRBJ2-3, with D maybe TRBD2 (6 bases). Per germline, CDR1 MDHEN and CDR2 SYDVKM. The CDR3 has 13 residues. V was trimmed by 5 bases and J by 6 bases, leaving 12 bases between them. CDR3 in DNA: TGTGCCAGCAGTGGGACTGGTCGCGATACGCAGTATTTT. This codes for CASSGTGRDTQYF.

This clonotype has a count of ten or more. The V call is TRBV5-1, the J call TRBJ1-1; no firm D call. This CDR3 has 12 residues. The V end was cut by 3 bases, the J end by 4 bases, with 7 bases between. Germline CDR1 reads SGHRS; CDR2 reads YFSETQ. The CDR3 spells CASSSWGTEAFF. The CDR3 DNA is TGCGCCAGCAGCTCCTGGGGCACTGAAGCTTTCTTT.

V and J are TRBV2 and TRBJ2-3, with 9 bases fitting TRBD2. Germline V gene sequence: CDR1 SNHLY, CDR2 FYNNEI. V lost 7 bases and J lost 5; bases outside the gene matches: 10. The CDR3 runs 15 residues. DNA of the CDR3: TGTGCCAGCAACGGGCGGGGGGGCCAAAAAGATACGCAGTATTTT. This sequence encodes CASNGRGGQKDTQYF.

This clonotype was seen just once. The chain uses TRBV5-1 and TRBJ1-1, with D maybe TRBD1 (5 bases). Germline V CDR1 and CDR2: SGHRS, YFSETQ. The length of the CDR3 is 15 residues. Trimming shortened V by 3 bases and J by 0 bases, and 12 bases separated the two germline ends. Here the CDR3 DNA reads TGCGCCAGCAGCTCTGGCAGGGTTATGAACACTGAAGCTTTCTTT. This sequence encodes CASSSGRVMNTEAFF.

This clonotype was observed at least ten times. J is TRBJ2-7 and V is TRBV3-1, with D possibly being TRBD2 (5 bases). The germline V gene has CDR1 LGHDT and CDR2 YNNKEL (reference sequence). This CDR3 has 16 residues. V was cut by 0 bases and J by 3 bases, with 15 bases left in between. DNA for the CDR3: TGTGCCAGCAGCCAAGATACGGCCCGGGGATACTACGAGCAGTACTTC. It yields the protein CASSQDTARGYYEQYF.